The table lists the clone carrying this TCR beta chain with a few counts. Antigen specificity is unknown. Germline V gene data show CDR1 as SGHRS and CDR2 as YFSETQ. Between the trimmed V and J ends, which lost 2 bases and 9 bases, there was a span of 7 bases. The CDR3 is made up of 11 amino acids. Semi-nested PCR with Nested Universal Primer A followed constant-region reverse priming of full-length variable regions. TCRdb fed the 5' RACE reads into MiXCR, producing one record per CDR3 protein. The sample has about 40,000 distinct CDR3 sequences, 22% seen once. Notes on the study in general: Greatest tumor Treg TCR overlap was with tumor naive CD4+ cells. The larger-cohort validation was restricted to a single TCR beta V-J rearrangement rather than whole repertoires. Tumor memory CD4+ T cell TCR gene usage was found to cluster with blood and lymph node memory CD4+ cells and with lymph node naive CD4+ cells.

The sorted Tregs were CD4+CD25+CD127-/low cells. The sequence derives from a female donor with breast cancer. The sample taken for sequencing was Tregs sorted from a lymph node. The gene calls are TRBV5-1 and TRBJ2-3; D unclear. The CDR3 sequence: CASSFAGTQYF. Written as DNA, the CDR3 is TGCGCCAGCAGCTTCGCTGGCACGCAGTATTTT.